In its sample, the clone carrying this T cell receptor (beta chain) was seen once. Seattle cases were enrolled at active infection and followed longitudinally. This sample is drawn from a study of blood T cell repertoires in COVID-19. At the level of the study: The study drew acute and convalescent COVID-19 samples from the United States, Italy and Spain. Sources were T cells, B-cell-depleted T cells, or PBMCs; the material itself was cDNA or gDNA.

As processed by the authors: Estimated nucleated cell counts came from reference gene primer amplification. The assay was immunoSEQ multiplex PCR, and TCRdb's table has in-frame clones only and misses some. V, J and clone size were drawn from that table, and D and trimming were deduced from the DNA. The table lists roughly 54,000 clones, approximately 90% of them singletons. Per germline, CDR1 KGHSH and CDR2 LQKENI. J gave up 6 bases and V 2 bases, and 5 bases lay outside the gene matches. The CDR3 consists of 15 residues. The clonotype originates from an older woman with COVID-19, enrolled during active disease. Sequencing input: peripheral blood. V usage is TRBV18 and J usage is TRBJ2-2; 8 bases match TRBD1. The CDR3 loop reads CASSPFGQGSGELFF. Here the CDR3 DNA reads TGTGCCAGCTCACCATTTGGACAGGGATCCGGGGAGCTGTTTTTT.